Following are 29 T cell receptor beta chains from one sample sequenced in a study of cytomegalovirus exposure and HLA in healthy donors. Use of 60 Vbeta and 13 Jbeta primers characterized the PCR. Profiling relied on immunoSEQ multiplex PCR, and the TCRdb table lists in-frame clones only, not all of them. This table has around 120,000 clones, roughly 63% appearing once. The sequenced material came from PBMCs. Receptors were obtained from a man aged 25-40 years in good health and CMV-seropositive.

The CDR3 loop reads CASSDTMTVAEAFF. CDR3 bases: TGTGCCAGCAGTGATACCATGACAGTCGCTGAAGCTTTCTTT. The rearrangement links TRBV6-5 to TRBJ1-1, with a weak D call TRBD1 (5 bases). The CDR3 sequence is 14 residues long. Germline CDR1 reads MNHEY; CDR2 reads SVGAGI. V lost 5 bases and J 6 bases, leaving 16 bases between the germline ends.

The rearrangement joins TRBV6-4 to TRBJ1-2, with TRBD1 identical over 8 bases. The CDR3 spans 15 residues. Germline CDR1 is MRHNA and CDR2 is SNTAGT. Germline trimming cut 3 bases from V and 2 bases from J; bases unmatched to any gene: 5. The CDR3 region has the DNA TGTGCCAGCAGTGAACAGGGGGGTGCGAACTATGGCTACACCTTC. It codes for CASSEQGGANYGYTF.

The sample holds a few counts of this clone. The V gene is TRBV7-9, the J gene TRBJ1-1, with 9 bases aligning to TRBD1. This CDR3 region has 13 residues. V lost 5 bases and J lost 4; bases outside the gene matches: 2. CDR1 is SEHNR and CDR2 is FQNEAQ in the germline V gene (reference sequence). The DNA for the CDR3 is TGTGCCAGCAGCCCGACAGGGGGCACTGAAGCTTTCTTT. As protein: CASSPTGGTEAFF.

The CDR3 nucleotides read TGTGCCAGCAGTGACCAAGCGGGAGAGGGCAATGAGCAGTTCTTC. It is translated as CASSDQAGEGNEQFF. The chain joins TRBV6-4 to TRBJ2-1; TRBD2 matches at 8 bases. Germline V gene sequence: CDR1 MRHNA, CDR2 SNTAGT. J lost 6 bases, V lost 2 bases, and 6 bases had no gene match. This CDR3 has 15 residues.

This chain uses TRBV6-1 with TRBJ2-5; no firm D call. This CDR3 contains 13 residues. The V gene's germline CDR1 is MNHNS and CDR2 SASEGT. Trimming stripped 3 bases from V and 0 bases from J, with 5 bases between. The CDR3 region is CASSDDYQETQYF. CDR3 nucleotides: TGTGCCAGCAGTGATGACTACCAAGAGACCCAGTACTTC.

The gene calls are TRBV4-2 and TRBJ1-1; 9 nucleotides agree with TRBD1. The CDR3 totals 15 residues. Germline CDR1 LGHNA, CDR2 YNFKEQ. V was clipped by 4 bases and J by 0 bases; unmatched bases: 3. The CDR3 reads CASSLGQGMNTEAFF. For the CDR3, the DNA is TGTGCCAGCAGCCTCGGACAGGGGATGAACACTGAAGCTTTCTTT.

This clone was seen just once. This chain uses TRBV21-1 with TRBJ2-7; the table's D gene call, TRBD1, was not cross checked with the DNA. TRBV21-1 is reported as a pseudogene. This CDR3 comprises 17 residues. The CDR3 sequence: CASSAYTGTGVKIEQYF. The DNA for the CDR3 is TGTGCCAGCAGCGCATACACCGGGACAGGGGTAAAAATCGAGCAGTACTTC.

This clone was counted a few times. The J gene is TRBJ1-5, the V gene TRBV2, with D possibly matching TRBD1 (6 bases). Trimming left V 6 bases short and J 5 bases short, with 17 bases between. Per germline, CDR1 SNHLY and CDR2 FYNNEI. This CDR3 has 15 amino acids. The DNA for the CDR3 is TGTGCCAGCAGGAGACAGGTATCGGACCATCAGCCCCAGCATTTT. It encodes CASRRQVSDHQPQHF.

The V call is TRBV15, the J call TRBJ1-4; D perhaps matches TRBD1 (5 bases). The CDR3 is 17 residues long. Germline-derived CDR1 and CDR2 are LNHNV and YYDKDF (reference sequence). V lost 0 bases to trimming and J lost 4 bases, with 15 bases between them. CDR3 DNA: TGTGCCACCAGCAGAGAACCCGCGGCGGGGGTTAATGAAAAACTGTTTTTT. Translation: CATSREPAAGVNEKLFF.

This clone was recorded once. The chain employs TRBV6-6 and TRBJ1-4; D is uncertain. V was cut by 4 bases and J by 10 bases, with 16 bases left in between. Germline CDR1 is MNHNY and CDR2 is SVGAGI (reference sequence). The CDR3 is 14 amino acids. The CDR3 sequence is CASSFVGNSGKLFF. CDR3 coding DNA: TGTGCCAGCAGTTTCGTCGGGAATAGCGGAAAACTGTTTTTT.

The table lists this clone with a few counts. The chain joins TRBV9 to TRBJ2-5; D is undetermined. The CDR3 has 14 residues. Germline CDR1 and CDR2: SGDLS and YYNGEE. V was clipped by 0 bases and J by 5 bases, with 11 bases between them. The CDR3 protein is CASSVGPGAETQYF. The CDR3 bases are TGTGCCAGCAGCGTAGGCCCGGGTGCGGAGACCCAGTACTTC.

The J gene is TRBJ2-7, the V gene TRBV4-1; a weak D match, TRBD2 (5 bases). Germline CDR1 MGHRA, CDR2 YSYEKL. V was clipped by 1 base and J by 7 bases, with 17 bases between them. This CDR3 region has 15 residues. The CDR3 loop reads CASSQGKTTSGEQYF. The CDR3 region has the DNA TGCGCCAGCAGCCAAGGGAAAACTACCTCGGGGGAGCAGTACTTC.

V usage is TRBV28 and J usage is TRBJ1-1; the D is unclear. This CDR3 is built from 13 residues. In germline, CDR1 is MDHEN, CDR2 SYDVKM. V was trimmed by 6 bases and J by 7 bases, leaving 15 bases between them. The CDR3 is CASSSPAGSEAFF. CDR3 bases: TGTGCCAGCAGCTCTCCTGCGGGCAGTGAAGCTTTCTTT.

The chain recombines TRBV5-4 with TRBJ1-2; 10 bases align to TRBD1. After removal of 2 bases from V and 10 bases from J, the junction contained 8 bases not matched to a gene. The CDR3 totals 14 residues. Germline V CDR1 and CDR2: SGHNT, YYREEE (reference sequence). CDR3 amino acids: CASSLQGTGVFYTF. As DNA, the CDR3 is TGTGCCAGCAGCTTACAGGGGACAGGGGTTTTCTACACCTTC.

The chain joins TRBV5-1 to TRBJ2-7, with TRBD2 matching over 7 bases. The CDR3 spans 15 residues. With V trimmed by 0 bases and J by 3 bases, 6 bases remained unmatched. Per the germline V gene, CDR1 is SGHRS and CDR2 is YFSETQ. The chain's CDR3 is CASSLAAGEYYEQYF. The CDR3 DNA sequence: TGCGCCAGCAGCTTGGCCGCGGGAGAGTACTACGAGCAGTACTTC.

The chain combines TRBV5-6 with TRBJ1-2, with D possibly matching TRBD1 (5 bases). Germline V lookup: CDR1 SGHDT, CDR2 YYEEEE. V gave up 1 base and J gave up 1 base, with 11 bases separating them. The CDR3 covers 15 residues. CDR3 protein: CASSLRGIHNYGYTF. The CDR3 nucleotides read TGTGCCAGCAGCTTGCGGGGGATTCATAACTATGGCTACACCTTC.

The chain couples TRBV29-1 to TRBJ2-1; 8 bases are shared with TRBD1. Germline V gene sequence: CDR1 SQVTM, CDR2 ANQGSEA. The V gene end was trimmed by 6 bases and the J gene end by 6 bases; junction bases not matched to a gene: 4. The CDR3 consists of 12 residues. The CDR3 nucleotides read TGCAGCGTCGCGGACAGGGTCAATGAGCAGTTCTTC. Its protein product is CSVADRVNEQFF.

In this sample, this clone turned up once. The rearrangement links TRBV6-6 to TRBJ1-4, with 9 bases identical to TRBD1. Germline CDR1 is MNHNY and CDR2 is SVGAGI (reference sequence). With V trimmed by 7 bases and J by 14 bases, 11 bases remained unmatched. The CDR3 consists of 13 residues. The CDR3 spells CASTEGQGFGLFF. The CDR3 bases are TGTGCCAGCACCGAGGGACAGGGCTTCGGGCTGTTTTTT.

This chain connects TRBV20-1 to TRBJ1-2, with a tentative D call TRBD1 (6 bases). The germline V gene has CDR1 DFQATT and CDR2 SNEGSKA (reference sequence). The CDR3 has 11 amino acids. V lost 7 bases to trimming and J lost 8 bases, with 14 bases between them. DNA of the CDR3: TGCAGTGTTAAACAGGGCTTGGGCTACACCTTC. This sequence encodes CSVKQGLGYTF.

This rearrangement joins TRBV6-1 to TRBJ1-4, with a weak D call TRBD1 (6 bases). The germline V and J ends were trimmed by 4 bases and 8 bases, with 14 bases remaining between them. In germline, CDR1 is MNHNS, CDR2 SASEGT. This CDR3 contains 14 residues. CDR3 nucleotide sequence: TGTGCCAGCAGTGCAACAGGGTATGGAGAAAAACTGTTTTTT. This codes for CASSATGYGEKLFF.

The chain uses TRBV5-8 and TRBJ1-2, with D perhaps TRBD1 (5 bases). The germline V gene has CDR1 SGHTS and CDR2 YDEGEE. The CDR3 covers 13 residues. Trimming took off 4 bases at V and 0 bases at J, with 7 bases between the two ends. CDR3 sequence reads: CASSDRTNYGYTF. CDR3 in DNA: TGTGCCAGCAGCGACAGAACTAACTATGGCTACACCTTC.

This chain uses TRBV7-6 with TRBJ1-4; D remains ambiguous. V was trimmed by 1 base and J by 8 bases, leaving 8 bases between them. The CDR3 covers 13 residues. Germline lookup yields CDR1 SGHVS and CDR2 FNYEAQ. The CDR3: CASSLGSREKLFF. In DNA form, the CDR3 reads TGTGCCAGCAGCTTAGGGAGTCGGGAAAAACTGTTTTTT.

This chain uses TRBV6-4 with TRBJ1-6; D perhaps matches TRBD1 (5 bases). The CDR3 extends over 15 amino acids. V was clipped by 7 bases and J by 0 bases, with 10 bases between them. The germline V gene has CDR1 MRHNA and CDR2 SNTAGT. The CDR3 DNA is TGTGCCAGCATACGACAGAGCTCCTATAATTCACCCCTCCACTTT. It yields the protein CASIRQSSYNSPLHF.

The sample holds one count of this clone. The chain recombines TRBV6-5 with TRBJ2-7, with 11 bases aligning to TRBD1. Germline V gene data show CDR1 as MNHEY and CDR2 as SVGAGI. J gave up 3 bases and V 2 bases, and 0 bases lay outside the gene matches. The CDR3 totals 14 residues. The CDR3 is CASSYGTGGYEQYF. DNA of the CDR3: TGTGCCAGCAGTTACGGGACAGGGGGCTACGAGCAGTACTTC.

The genes are TRBV5-1 and TRBJ2-1; 7 nucleotides line up with TRBD1. Germline lookup yields CDR1 SGHRS and CDR2 YFSETQ. Unmatched junction bases numbered 7, after V lost 4 bases and J lost 0 bases. The CDR3 has 16 residues. DNA for the CDR3: TGCGCCAGCAGCCCCTCGACAGGGAGCTCCTACAATGAGCAGTTCTTC. Amino acid sequence: CASSPSTGSSYNEQFF.

The gene calls are TRBV6-5 and TRBJ1-2, with 7 bases that match TRBD1. CDR3 length: 13 residues. The germline CDR1 and CDR2 sequences are MNHEY and SVGAGI. V shed 6 bases and J 4 bases; nucleotides not matched to a gene: 5. The CDR3 bases are TGTGCCAGCAGCGACAGGGTAGGCTATGGCTACACCTTC. The encoded protein is CASSDRVGYGYTF.

The chain is built from TRBV5-1 and TRBJ2-5; 9 positions match TRBD1. V was pared by 4 bases and J by 3 bases, with 4 bases of the junction left unmatched. CDR1 is SGHRS and CDR2 is YFSETQ in the germline V gene. The CDR3 is 14 residues long. The CDR3 loop reads CASSQDRGEETQYF. CDR3 DNA sequence: TGCGCCAGCAGCCAAGACAGGGGGGAAGAGACCCAGTACTTC.

This chain joins TRBV4-3 and TRBJ2-2; 12 positions match TRBD2. Germline V gene lookup returns CDR1 LGHNA and CDR2 YSLEER. There are 16 residues in the CDR3. J lost 6 bases, V lost 1 base, and 3 bases had no gene match. CDR3 sequence: CASSQARLAGAGELFF. The CDR3 nucleotides read TGCGCCAGCAGCCAAGCAAGACTAGCGGGAGCCGGGGAGCTGTTTTTT.

The chain employs TRBV4-1 and TRBJ2-5, with TRBD1 as a possible D gene (5 bases). This CDR3 has 14 residues. Germline lookup yields CDR1 MGHRA and CDR2 YSYEKL. Trimming cost V 0 bases and J 5 bases, with 10 bases left between them. The CDR3 reads CASSQEGVGETQYF. The CDR3 DNA follows: TGCGCCAGCAGCCAAGAAGGGGTTGGTGAGACCCAGTACTTC.